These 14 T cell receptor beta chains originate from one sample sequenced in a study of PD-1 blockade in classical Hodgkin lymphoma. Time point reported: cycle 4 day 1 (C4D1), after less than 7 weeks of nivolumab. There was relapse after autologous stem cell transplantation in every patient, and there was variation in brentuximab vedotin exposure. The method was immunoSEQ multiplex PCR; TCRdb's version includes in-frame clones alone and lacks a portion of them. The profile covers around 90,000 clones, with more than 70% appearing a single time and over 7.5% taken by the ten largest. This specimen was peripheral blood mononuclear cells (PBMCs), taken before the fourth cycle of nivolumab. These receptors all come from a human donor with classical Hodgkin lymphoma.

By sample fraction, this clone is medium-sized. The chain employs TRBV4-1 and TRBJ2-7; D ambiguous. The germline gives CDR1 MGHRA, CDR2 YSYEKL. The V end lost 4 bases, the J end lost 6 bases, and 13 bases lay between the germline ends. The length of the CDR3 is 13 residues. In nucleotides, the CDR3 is TGCGCCAGCAGCCCTCGGTTGGCCCCCGAGCAGTACTTC. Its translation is CASSPRLAPEQYF.

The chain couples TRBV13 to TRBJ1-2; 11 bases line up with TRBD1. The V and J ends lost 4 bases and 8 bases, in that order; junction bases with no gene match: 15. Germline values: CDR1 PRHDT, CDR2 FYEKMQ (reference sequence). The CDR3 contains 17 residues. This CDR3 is CASSYGGTGGDLLGYTF. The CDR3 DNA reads TGTGCCAGCAGCTACGGAGGGACAGGGGGTGATTTATTAGGCTACACCTTC.

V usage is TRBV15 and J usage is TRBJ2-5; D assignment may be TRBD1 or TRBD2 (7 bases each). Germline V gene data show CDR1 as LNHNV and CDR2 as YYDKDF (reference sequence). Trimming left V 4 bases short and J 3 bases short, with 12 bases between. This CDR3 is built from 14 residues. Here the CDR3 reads CATSTSGTEETQYF. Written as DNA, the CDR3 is TGTGCCACCAGCACGAGCGGGACAGAAGAGACCCAGTACTTC.

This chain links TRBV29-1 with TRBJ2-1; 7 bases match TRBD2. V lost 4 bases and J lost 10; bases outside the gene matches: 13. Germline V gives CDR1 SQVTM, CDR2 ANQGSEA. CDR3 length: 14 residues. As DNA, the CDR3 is TGCAGCGTTGGACTTGGCGGGAGCCCCGCCGAGCAGTTCTTC. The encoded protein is CSVGLGGSPAEQFF.

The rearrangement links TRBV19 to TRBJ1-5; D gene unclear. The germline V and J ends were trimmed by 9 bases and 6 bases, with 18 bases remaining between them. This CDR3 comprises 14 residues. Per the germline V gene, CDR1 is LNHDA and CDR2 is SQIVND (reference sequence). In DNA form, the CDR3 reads TGTGCCAGGGACCTGAGAGCGGGGAGTCAGCCCCAGCATTTT. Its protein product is CARDLRAGSQPQHF. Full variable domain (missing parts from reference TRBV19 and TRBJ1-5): DGGITQSPKYLFRKEGQNVTLSCEQNLNHDAMYWYRQDPGQGLRLIYYSQIVNDFQKGDIAEGYSVSREKKESFPLTVTSAQKNPTAFYLCARDLRAGSQPQHFGDGTRLSIL.

In DNA, the CDR3 is TGTGCCAGCAACGCCGGGACTAGAGCTTTACTCTCACAGACCCAGTACTTC. This sequence encodes CASNAGTRALLSQTQYF. The V gene is TRBV7-9, the J gene TRBJ2-5; 8 positions match TRBD2. Germline V gives CDR1 SEHNR, CDR2 FQNEAQ (reference sequence). V gave up 7 bases and J gave up 6 bases; unmatched junction bases: 19. The CDR3 has 17 amino acids.

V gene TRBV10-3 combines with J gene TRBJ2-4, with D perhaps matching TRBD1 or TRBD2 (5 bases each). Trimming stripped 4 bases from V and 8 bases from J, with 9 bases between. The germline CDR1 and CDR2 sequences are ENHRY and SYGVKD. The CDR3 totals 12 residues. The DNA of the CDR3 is TGTGCCATCAGTGCCCTGGGGGACATTCAGTACTTC. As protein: CAISALGDIQYF.

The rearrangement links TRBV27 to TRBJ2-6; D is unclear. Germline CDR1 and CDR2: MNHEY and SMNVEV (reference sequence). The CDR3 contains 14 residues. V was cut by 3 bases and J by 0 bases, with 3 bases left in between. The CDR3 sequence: CASSLNSGANVLTF. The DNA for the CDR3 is TGTGCCAGCAGTTTGAACTCTGGGGCCAACGTCCTGACTTTC.

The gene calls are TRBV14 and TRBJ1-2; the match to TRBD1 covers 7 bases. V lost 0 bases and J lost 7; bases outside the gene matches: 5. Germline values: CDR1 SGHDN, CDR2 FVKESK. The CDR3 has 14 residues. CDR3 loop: CASSQDETGTGYTF. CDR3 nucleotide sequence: TGTGCCAGCAGCCAAGATGAGACAGGGACTGGCTACACCTTC. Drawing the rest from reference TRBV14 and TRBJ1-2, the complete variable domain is EAGVTQFPSHSVIEKGQTVTLRCDPISGHDNLYWYRRVMGKEIKFLLHFVKESKQDESGMPNNRFLAERTGGTYSTLKVQPAELEDSGVYFCASSQDETGTGYTFGSGTRLTVV.

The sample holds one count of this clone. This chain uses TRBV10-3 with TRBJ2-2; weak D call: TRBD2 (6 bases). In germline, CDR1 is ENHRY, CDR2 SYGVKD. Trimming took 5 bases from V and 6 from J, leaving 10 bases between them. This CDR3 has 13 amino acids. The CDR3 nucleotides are TGTGCCATCAGTCCTAGCGTGGCCGGGGAGCTGTTTTTT. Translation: CAISPSVAGELFF.

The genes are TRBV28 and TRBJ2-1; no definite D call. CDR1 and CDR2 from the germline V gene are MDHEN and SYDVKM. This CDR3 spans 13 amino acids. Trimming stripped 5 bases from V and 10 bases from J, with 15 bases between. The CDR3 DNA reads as TGTGCCAGCAGTCGTCCCCCGTTTGGGGAGCAGTTCTTC. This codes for CASSRPPFGEQFF. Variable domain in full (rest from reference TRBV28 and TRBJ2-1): DVKVTQSSRYLVKRTGEKVFLECVQDMDHENMFWYRQDPGLGLRLIYFSYDVKMKEKGDIPEGYSVSREKKERFSLILESASTNQTSMYLCASSRPPFGEQFFGPGTRLTVL.

The CDR3 coding sequence is TGTGCCAGCAGTTACGTGATAGGGTGGAGTGAGCAGTTCTTC. Its protein product is CASSYVIGWSEQFF. The rearrangement joins TRBV6-5 to TRBJ2-1; D not certain. The CDR3 covers 14 residues. Germline lookup yields CDR1 MNHEY and CDR2 SVGAGI. Trimming pared 2 bases from V and 9 bases from J, leaving 14 bases between.

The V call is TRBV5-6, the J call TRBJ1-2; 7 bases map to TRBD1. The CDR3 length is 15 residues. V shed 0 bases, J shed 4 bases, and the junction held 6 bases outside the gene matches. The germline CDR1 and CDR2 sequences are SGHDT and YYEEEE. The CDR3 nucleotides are TGTGCCAGCAGCTTGGAAACCGACAGGGCCTATGGCTACACCTTC. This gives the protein CASSLETDRAYGYTF.

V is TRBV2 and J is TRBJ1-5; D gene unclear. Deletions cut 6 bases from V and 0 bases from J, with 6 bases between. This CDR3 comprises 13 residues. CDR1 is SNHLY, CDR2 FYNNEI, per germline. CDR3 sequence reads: CASRGDSNQPQHF. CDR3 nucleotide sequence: TGTGCCAGCAGGGGTGATAGCAATCAGCCCCAGCATTTT.